These 32 T cell receptor beta chains share one sample of origin, sequenced in a study of blood T cell repertoires in COVID-19. Data came from immunoSEQ multiplex PCR; TCRdb stores just in-frame clones and leaves some out. Among 390,000 or so clones listed, 89% were seen once. Sequencing used peripheral blood. Source of these receptors: a woman in her twenties or thirties with COVID-19, enrolled during active disease.

This clone was observed once. The V gene is TRBV27, the J gene TRBJ1-2; 11 bases agree with TRBD1. The CDR3 is 14 amino acids. V was pared by 2 bases and J by 8 bases, with 4 bases of the junction left unmatched. Germline V gene sequence: CDR1 MNHEY, CDR2 SMNVEV (reference sequence). The CDR3 nucleotides are TGTGCCAGCAGTTTAGGCGGGACAGGGGGAGGCTACACCTTC. It specifies CASSLGGTGGGYTF.

This clone appeared once. V and J are TRBV2 and TRBJ1-3; 7 positions agree with TRBD1. CDR3 length: 15 residues. V trimming: 6 bases; J trimming: 2 bases; junction bases outside the gene matches: 7. Germline assignment: CDR1 SNHLY and CDR2 FYNNEI. The CDR3 DNA reads as TGTGCCAGCAGGGAAAGAGACAGGGCTGGAAACACCATATATTTT. This sequence encodes CASRERDRAGNTIYF.

This chain uses TRBV7-2 with TRBJ1-1; 10 bases fit TRBD1. Germline lookup yields CDR1 SGHTA and CDR2 FQGNSA. The CDR3 has 13 residues. Losses at the gene ends were 6 bases for V and 10 bases for J; bases not matched to a gene: 8. The CDR3 DNA is TGTGCCAGCAGACGACAGGGGGCTGCTGTAGCTTTCTTT. Amino acids: CASRRQGAAVAFF. The full variable domain, rest sourced from reference TRBV7-2 and TRBJ1-1, is GAGVSQSPSNKVTEKGKDVELRCDPISGHTALYWYRQSLGQGLEFLIYFQGNSAPDKSGLPSDRFSAERTGGSVSTLTIQRTQQEDSAVYLCASRRQGAAVAFFGQGTRLTVV.

Only one count was recorded for this clone. The chain combines TRBV10-3 with TRBJ1-1; D might be TRBD1 (5 bases). Trimming left V 0 bases short and J 6 bases short, with 11 bases between. The CDR3 is 14 amino acids. Germline lookup yields CDR1 ENHRY and CDR2 SYGVKD. The CDR3 region is CAISESISGAEAFF. CDR3 nucleotides: TGTGCCATCAGTGAGTCGATATCGGGGGCTGAAGCTTTCTTT.

The rearrangement joins TRBV29-1 to TRBJ2-1; TRBD1 aligns across 10 bases. Germline V gene lookup returns CDR1 SQVTM and CDR2 ANQGSEA. This CDR3 contains 13 residues. V was pared by 4 bases and J by 6 bases, with 3 bases of the junction left unmatched. The CDR3 sequence is CSVVGTGANEQFF. As DNA, the CDR3 is TGCAGCGTTGTGGGGACAGGGGCCAATGAGCAGTTCTTC.

V and J are TRBV6-5 and TRBJ1-2; D possibly corresponds to TRBD1 (6 bases). The CDR3 has 15 amino acids. Trimming took 0 bases from V and 7 from J, leaving 15 bases between them. Germline V gene data show CDR1 as MNHEY and CDR2 as SVGAGI. The CDR3 nucleotides are TGTGCCAGCAGTTACTCAGGGGGGACGGGAGGTGGCTACACCTTC. This gives the protein CASSYSGGTGGGYTF.

This chain joins TRBV19 and TRBJ1-4, with 10 bases identical to TRBD1. The CDR3 consists of 16 residues. CDR1 is LNHDA, CDR2 SQIVND, per germline (reference sequence). V trimming: 5 bases; J trimming: 5 bases; junction bases outside the gene matches: 8. The CDR3 bases are TGTGCCAGTAGTCCCGGACGGACAGGGGGAAATGAAAAACTGTTTTTT. This gives the protein CASSPGRTGGNEKLFF.

The CDR3 DNA is TGTGCCAGCAGTGACCGAGATACGCAGTATTTT. Translated, it gives CASSDRDTQYF. V is TRBV6-4 and J is TRBJ2-3, with D hard to call. The V and J ends lost 2 bases and 5 bases respectively, with 2 bases between them. The CDR3 runs 11 residues. Germline loops: CDR1 MRHNA, CDR2 SNTAGT.

The chain links TRBV25-1 to TRBJ2-1; 11 nucleotides align to TRBD2. The junction had 5 bases not matched to a gene; V was cut back by 5 bases and J by 5 bases. Germline CDR1 and CDR2: MGHDK and SYGVNS. CDR3 length: 15 residues. Here the CDR3 DNA reads TGTGCCAGCAGTCTACCGGGACTAGCGGACAATGAGCAGTTCTTC. Its protein is CASSLPGLADNEQFF.

V and J are TRBV5-1 and TRBJ2-4; D remains ambiguous. CDR3 length: 14 amino acids. V lost 0 bases and J lost 4, with 8 bases in between. The germline V gene encodes CDR1 SGHRS and CDR2 YFSETQ. CDR3 sequence: CASSLGGKKNIQYF. The CDR3 DNA is TGCGCCAGCAGCTTGGGTGGCAAGAAAAACATTCAGTACTTC.

The V call is TRBV18, the J call TRBJ1-1, with TRBD1 identical over 7 bases. There are 15 residues in the CDR3. J lost 5 bases, V lost 2 bases, and 8 bases had no gene match. Per germline, CDR1 KGHSH and CDR2 LQKENI. CDR3 sequence: CASSPRQGFGTEAFF. CDR3 DNA: TGTGCCAGCTCACCAAGACAGGGTTTTGGGACTGAAGCTTTCTTT.

The rearrangement joins TRBV6-6 to TRBJ2-7, with D perhaps matching TRBD2 (5 bases). The CDR3 totals 15 residues. The germline V gene has CDR1 MNHNY and CDR2 SVGAGI (reference sequence). The V end was cut by 11 bases, the J end by 6 bases, with 26 bases between. CDR3 nucleotide sequence: TGTGCCTCGACGCAATTCCCCCTATCGAGCGGCGAGCAGTACTTC. This translates into CASTQFPLSSGEQYF.

The rearrangement uses TRBV11-2 and TRBJ2-7, with D possibly being TRBD1 (6 bases). The CDR3 has 15 amino acids. Trimming left V 1 base short and J 4 bases short, with 14 bases between. Germline CDR1 and CDR2: SGHAT and FQNNGV. DNA of the CDR3: TGTGCCAGCAGCTTAGTCAGGGGCGCGTATTACGAGCAGTACTTC. Translated, it gives CASSLVRGAYYEQYF. The full variable domain, its missing parts supplied by reference TRBV11-2 and TRBJ2-7, is EAGVAQSPRYKIIEKRQSVAFWCNPISGHATLYWYQQILGQGPKLLIQFQNNGVVDDSQLPKDRFSAERLKGVDSTLKIQPAKLEDSAVYLCASSLVRGAYYEQYFGPGTRLTVT.

CDR3 in amino acids: CASSRQRDTEAFF. The CDR3 DNA is TGTGCCAGCAGCCGACAGCGAGACACTGAAGCTTTCTTT. The chain joins TRBV4-2 to TRBJ1-1, with a weak D call TRBD1 (5 bases). The CDR3 length is 13 residues. Germline loops: CDR1 LGHNA, CDR2 YNFKEQ. V was cut by 4 bases and J by 3 bases, with 9 bases left in between.

V usage is TRBV4-1 and J usage is TRBJ1-5; no clear D gene. This CDR3 has 15 residues. CDR1 and CDR2 (germline): MGHRA, YSYEKL. Trimming shortened V by 2 bases and J by 4 bases, and 12 bases separated the two germline ends. The CDR3 DNA reads as TGCGCCAGCAGCCAATACTTGACAACAAATCAGCCCCAGCATTTT. Its protein product is CASSQYLTTNQPQHF.

The table lists this clone with a count of one. This chain joins TRBV4-3 and TRBJ2-1, with 11 positions matching TRBD2. V dropped 4 bases and J dropped 9; count of bases not matched to a gene: 2. CDR1 and CDR2 (germline): LGHNA, YSLEER. The CDR3 runs 13 residues. The chain's CDR3 is CASSPGLAGEQFF. Here the CDR3 DNA reads TGCGCCAGCAGCCCCGGACTAGCGGGTGAGCAGTTCTTC.

V usage is TRBV5-1 and J usage is TRBJ2-4; TRBD2 aligns across 7 bases. Germline CDR1 and CDR2: SGHRS and YFSETQ. V shed 2 bases, J shed 0 bases, and the junction held 8 bases outside the gene matches. The CDR3 is 17 residues long. The DNA for the CDR3 is TGCGCCAGCAGCTTATGGGGGGGTTTCATAGCCAAAAACATTCAGTACTTC. Its translation is CASSLWGGFIAKNIQYF. The full variable domain, its missing parts supplied by reference TRBV5-1 and TRBJ2-4, is KAGVTQTPRYLIKTRGQQVTLSCSPISGHRSVSWYQQTPGQGLQFLFEYFSETQRNKGNFPGRFSGRQFSNSRSEMNVSTLELGDSALYLCASSLWGGFIAKNIQYFGAGTRLSVL.

The J gene is TRBJ1-2, the V gene TRBV29-1; 9 bases line up with TRBD1. Per the germline V gene, CDR1 is SQVTM and CDR2 is ANQGSEA. This CDR3 is 13 amino acids long. Trimming removed 7 bases from V and 2 bases from J; junction bases left unmatched: 5. CDR3 amino acids: CSGTGTGNYGYTF. CDR3 DNA sequence: TGCAGCGGCACCGGGACAGGGAACTATGGCTACACCTTC.

V gene TRBV7-9 combines with J gene TRBJ2-1; 7 positions agree with TRBD1. The germline V gene has CDR1 SEHNR and CDR2 FQNEAQ (reference sequence). The V and J ends lost 5 bases and 0 bases, in that order; junction bases with no gene match: 4. This CDR3 is built from 15 residues. The CDR3 loop is CASSQRDSSYNEQFF. CDR3 sequence (DNA): TGTGCCAGCAGCCAACGGGACAGCTCCTACAATGAGCAGTTCTTC.

The rearrangement joins TRBV19 to TRBJ1-6, with 8 bases identical to TRBD1. This CDR3 spans 13 amino acids. Unmatched junction bases numbered 1, after V lost 6 bases and J lost 6 bases. Germline assignment: CDR1 LNHDA and CDR2 SQIVND (reference sequence). DNA of the CDR3: TGTGCCAGTAGCGGACAGGGTAATTCACCCCTCCACTTT. As protein: CASSGQGNSPLHF.

The chain uses TRBV28 and TRBJ1-2; D possibly corresponds to TRBD1 (6 bases). V was trimmed by 7 bases and J by 1 base, leaving 7 bases between them. Germline lookup yields CDR1 MDHEN and CDR2 SYDVKM. The CDR3 length is 12 residues. This chain's CDR3 is CASIGGNYGYTF. CDR3 coding DNA: TGTGCCAGCATAGGGGGTAACTATGGCTACACCTTC.

This clone was seen once. V usage is TRBV27 and J usage is TRBJ2-1, with 13 bases identical to TRBD2. The trim removed 5 bases at V and 2 bases at J, leaving 24 bases unmatched. This CDR3 spans 23 amino acids. CDR1 and CDR2 (germline): MNHEY, SMNVEV (reference sequence). This CDR3 reads CASSPHPYGGPGLAGIPYNEQFF. CDR3 in DNA: TGTGCCAGCAGTCCTCATCCGTATGGGGGGCCGGGACTAGCGGGGATCCCCTACAATGAGCAGTTCTTC.

This chain connects TRBV9 to TRBJ2-5; 8 positions agree with TRBD2. J gave up 3 bases and V 4 bases, and 11 bases lay outside the gene matches. Germline assignment: CDR1 SGDLS and CDR2 YYNGEE. CDR3 length: 16 residues. For the CDR3, the DNA is TGTGCCAGCAGCTCCCAAGGGATAGCGGGAAAAGAGACCCAGTACTTC. Translating gives CASSSQGIAGKETQYF. The variable domain in full, completed from reference TRBV9 and TRBJ2-5, reads DSGVTQTPKHLITATGQRVTLRCSPRSGDLSVYWYQQSLDQGLQFLIQYYNGEERAKGNILERFSAQQFPDLHSELNLSSLELGDSALYFCASSSQGIAGKETQYFGPGTRLLVL.

The CDR3 here is CASSQETGYNEQFF. CDR3 nucleotide sequence: TGCGCCAGCAGCCAAGAGACAGGTTACAATGAGCAGTTCTTC. The chain links TRBV4-3 to TRBJ2-1; TRBD1 might be the D (6 bases). CDR1 and CDR2 from the germline V gene are LGHNA and YSLEER. V gave up 0 bases and J gave up 4 bases, with 7 bases separating them. The CDR3 covers 14 residues.

V and J are TRBV2 and TRBJ2-1; 11 positions agree with TRBD1. The CDR3 has 16 amino acids. V was clipped by 4 bases and J by 2 bases; unmatched bases: 4. The germline V gene has CDR1 SNHLY and CDR2 FYNNEI. The CDR3 DNA reads as TGTGCCAGCAGTGCCGGGACAGGGGGGACCTACAATGAGCAGTTCTTC. Its protein is CASSAGTGGTYNEQFF.

V usage is TRBV21-1 and J usage is TRBJ1-2. TRBV21-1 is classified as a pseudogene. CDR3 length: 18 residues. CDR3 loop: CASSKGEDNLGLNYGYTF. The CDR3 bases are TGTGCCAGCAGCAAAGGTGAGGACAACTTGGGACTTAACTATGGCTACACCTTC.

V usage is TRBV10-2 and J usage is TRBJ2-3; the match to TRBD2 covers 8 bases. The CDR3 is 15 residues long. The V gene's germline CDR1 is WSHSY and CDR2 SAAADI. The trim removed 6 bases at V and 4 bases at J, leaving 9 bases unmatched. CDR3 in DNA: TGCGCCAGCAGCCAACTAGCGGCCGAGGCAGATACGCAGTATTTT. Translated: CASSQLAAEADTQYF.

The CDR3 loop is CASSLSERVRGYTF. CDR3 DNA sequence: TGTGCCAGCAGTTTATCGGAGAGGGTGCGTGGCTACACCTTC. The gene calls are TRBV27 and TRBJ1-2; no definite D call. The CDR3 loop spans 14 amino acids. Germline V gene sequence: CDR1 MNHEY, CDR2 SMNVEV (reference sequence). V lost 0 bases and J 7 bases, leaving 12 bases between the germline ends.

The V and J genes are TRBV11-2 and TRBJ2-2; D is undetermined. This CDR3 contains 17 residues. V lost 5 bases and J lost 1, with 17 bases in between. Looked up from germline, CDR1 is SGHAT and CDR2 is FQNNGV. CDR3 region: CASSQPGSPVNTGELFF. DNA for the CDR3: TGTGCCAGCAGCCAACCTGGCTCCCCCGTGAACACCGGGGAGCTGTTTTTT.

This clone showed up just once. This chain uses TRBV3-1 (or the pseudogene TRBV3-2) with TRBJ1-2; TRBD1 matches 7 bases. V trimming: 1 base; J trimming: 2 bases; junction bases outside the gene matches: 13. In germline, CDR1 is LGHDT, CDR2 YNNKEL (reference sequence). The CDR3 contains 18 residues. The CDR3 loop is CASSQARDSLLANYGYTF. In DNA form, the CDR3 reads TGTGCCAGCAGCCAAGCGCGGGACAGCCTCCTAGCCAACTATGGCTACACCTTC.

Of note for this clone: One junction end disagrees with the germline gene, perhaps due to a read error. The chain combines TRBV7-7 with TRBJ2-2; D not resolved. CDR3 length: 13 residues. Germline V lookup: CDR1 SSHAT, CDR2 FNYEAQ (reference sequence). The CDR3 region is CASSSLDTGELFF. Here the CDR3 DNA reads TGTGCTAGCAGCTCCTTAGACACCGGGGAGCTGTTTTTT.

In the case of this clone: The junction departs from the called germline gene at one end, perhaps through a read error. The V and J genes are TRBV7-7 and TRBJ1-5; TRBD1 matches 8 bases. The CDR3 has 17 amino acids. The V gene's germline CDR1 is SSHAT and CDR2 FNYEAQ (reference sequence). Written as DNA, the CDR3 is TGTGCTAGCAGCTTACCGGGACAGGCGACGGGCAATCAGCCCCAGCATTTT. Protein product: CASSLPGQATGNQPQHF. Together with reference TRBV7-7 and TRBJ1-5, the CDR3 gives the full variable domain: GAGVSQSPRYKVTKRGQDVTLRCDPISSHATLYWYQQALGQGPEFLTYFNYEAQPDKSGLPSDRFSAERPEGSISTLTIQRTEQRDSAMYRCASSLPGQATGNQPQHFGDGTRLSIL.